This T cell receptor (beta chain) was recovered during a study of blood T cells in healthy people across ages (dated by TCRdb to 2013 to 2016). Background on the whole study: In model experiments, template switching captured about one uniquely barcoded TCR beta cDNA molecule for every two T cells. Donors were grouped into four age groups: young (average roughly 16 years), middle-aged (around 39), aged (62) and long-lived (approximately 78). The study measured age-related changes in TCR beta repertoire diversity using deep sequencing normalized with unique cDNA molecular identifiers. Two additional independent replicas of 1 million unique cDNA reads from the same blood draw were analyzed for two donors (one aged 18 to 29 and one aged 80 or older).

General findings and caveats noted by the study authors: The long-lived group showed more naive CD4+ T cells, fewer expanded clones and increased TCR diversity than the aged group, suggesting age selection. Observed TCR beta diversity correlated strongly with the percentage of naive T cells measured by flow cytometry. Estimates of total diversity based on one million sequenced T cells were considered lower bounds and underestimates. Observed TCR beta diversity per million T cells fell roughly linearly with age, and a significant reduction was already apparent by age roughly 40. Because donor CMV infection status was unknown, age-related changes in expanded clonotypes were potentially confounded. Because profiling used bulk unsorted PBMCs, naive and antigen-experienced compartments could not be compared conclusively.

For this clonotype: The antigen it recognizes is unknown. Within one base of it there is no much larger clone, and no base qualities were kept.

The donors were about 40 Caucasian individuals from Russia, aged about 6 to 95 years, who were systemically healthy. Ten milliliters of peripheral blood were drawn from each donor into EDTA-treated Vacutainer tubes. Ficoll-Paque density-gradient centrifugation was used to isolate PBMCs, with at least 7 million obtained per sample. Total RNA, at least 6 micrograms per sample, was extracted from PBMCs with Trizol reagent. For every donor, flow cytometry on a PBMC aliquot measured the percentage of naive CD45RAhigh/CD27high T cells. Deletion took 6 bases off V and 11 bases off J, with a span of 16 bases between the germline ends. CDR1 is given as MNHEY and CDR2 as SVGEGT, both from the germline V gene. The CDR3 spans 12 residues, from the cysteine through the phenylalanine. The DNA shown is the 36-base CDR3, in frame from base 1. Library construction relied on 5' RACE. The sample was run on an Illumina HiSeq 2500. A second PCR of roughly 6 to 11 cycles was performed with a sample-barcoded 5' primer and a J-beta primer mix. A template-switch 5' adaptor carrying 12 random nucleotides introduced a unique molecular identifier onto each TCR beta cDNA molecule. Each sample yielded at least 2.5 million CDR3-containing paired-end reads. All of the RNA was converted into first-strand cDNA using the Mint cDNA synthesis kit, with a TRBC-specific oligonucleotide serving as the primer. All cDNA was treated with uracil-DNA glycosylase and then went through a first 18-cycle PCR with the universal primers M1SS and BC2_uni_R. On the study's bioinformatics: For normalization, 1 million high-quality reads were randomly selected from each sample, with every read carrying a distinct molecular identifier. Instead of being binned into consensus sequences, reads that shared molecular identifiers were thrown out. CDR3 identification, clonotype clustering and error correction used MiTCR with a Q25 quality threshold and the strictest error-elimination algorithm. A nonparametric unseen species model with Euler transformation was used to estimate a lower bound on total TCR beta diversity. Clones were called with MiXCR by TCRdb after fastp trimmed the public reads at Q25, and only in-frame beta chains were retained. Every CDR3 protein is listed once, alongside the most common genes and DNA of its rows. What appears here as the V and J calls and clone size reflects TCRdb's work, not the paper's. This sample is represented by roughly 700,000 distinct CDR3 sequences; 25% of them were singletons. The top ten clones comprise around 9.2% of the sample.

These data were likewise used in another study, on T cells of mothers and their children. The second publication reports: Nine systemically healthy Caucasian individuals, comprising three mothers and their six children, were included as donors. cDNA synthesis consumed the entire amount of extracted RNA, loaded at 1.5 ug RNA in each 15 ul reaction. Sample barcodes and 2-4 random nucleotides were added via the M1S primer in the second PCR. Each mother yielded over 8 million TCR beta CDR3 reads and each child a few million reads. Thymic selection similarly shapes TCR recombination output in related and unrelated pairs, with minor effect from inherited differences. Normalized repertoire overlap was always found to be slightly, but never significantly, higher in related mother-child pairs than in unrelated mother-child pairs. With a sensitivity of approximately 100 clones per million clonotypes, no persistent microchimeric T cell clones were detected. In the study, deep NGS was used to compare the TCR beta repertoires of mothers and children, and features distinguishing related mother-child pairs from unrelated individuals were sought. On average, the children were about 10 +/- 4 years old, while the mothers were about 40 +/- 4 years old. Libraries were sequenced on Illumina HiSeq 2000 with 100+100 nt paired-end reads after adapter ligation with NEBNext reagents. Mother and child libraries were prepared a month apart and sequenced in separate runs to prevent cross-contamination. Each donor had between about 450,000 and 2,100,000 distinct TCR beta clonotypes identified. Naive TCR beta clonotypes were estimated from low-frequency clonotypes matched to each donor's FACS-determined naive share, without sorting.

This clonotype originated in a boy younger than 18 in good health. Source material: blood. The chain uses TRBV6-2 or TRBV6-3 and TRBJ1-1, with no D gene named confidently. The bases are TGTGCCAGCAGAACTGCCGACCGTGACGCTTTCTTT. Translated, this gives CASRTADRDAFF.